Listed here are 13 T cell receptor beta chains from one sample, sequenced in a study of blood T cell repertoires in COVID-19 (TCRdb year 2020). Libraries were built with the immunoSEQ multiplex PCR assay. The source is immuneACCESS, and TCRdb retained only in-frame sequences with V and J called. Part of the clones is not carried over; for the studies checked, unresolved V genes explain less than half of this, and the remainder is unexplained. Recorded for this sample are about 120,000 clones; approximately 82% of them occurred a single time. The ten biggest clones cover roughly 7% of the sample. The specimen sequenced was peripheral blood. The receptors stem from a man in his sixties or seventies with active or convalescent COVID-19.

The V gene is TRBV6-5, the J gene TRBJ2-7; TRBD2 aligns across 8 bases. The CDR3 is 13 residues long. The ends lost 7 bases at V and 5 bases at J; junction bases unmatched: 7. The germline gives CDR1 MNHEY, CDR2 SVGAGI. Written as DNA, the CDR3 is TGTGCCAGCACCCCCGGGGGGGGAGACGAGCAGTACTTC. It is translated as CASTPGGGDEQYF.

V usage is TRBV28 and J usage is TRBJ1-4; D is possibly TRBD1 (6 bases). This CDR3 has 16 amino acids. The germline gives CDR1 MDHEN, CDR2 SYDVKM. The V end lost 4 bases, the J end lost 8 bases, and 20 bases lay between the germline ends. The CDR3 spells CASSSQNQGRIEKLFF. CDR3 nucleotide sequence: TGTGCCAGCAGTTCCCAAAACCAGGGGCGAATCGAAAAACTGTTTTTT.

This chain connects TRBV6-2 or TRBV6-3 to TRBJ1-1; D is undetermined. Germline V gives CDR1 MNHEY, CDR2 SVGEGT. This CDR3 contains 13 residues. Deletions cut 6 bases from V and 4 bases from J, with 12 bases between. CDR3 bases: TGTGCCAGCAGCCGGCCTGATGGCACTGAAGCTTTCTTT. It specifies CASSRPDGTEAFF.

The chain links TRBV5-1 to TRBJ1-3; D ambiguous. Trimming removed 4 bases at V and 6 bases at J, with 14 bases between. This CDR3 spans 14 amino acids. Per the germline V gene, CDR1 is SGHRS and CDR2 is YFSETQ. For the CDR3, the DNA is TGCGCCAGCAGCCCGGGATCTTCGCAAAACACCATATATTTT. Its translation: CASSPGSSQNTIYF.

This chain joins TRBV30 and TRBJ1-2, with a tentative D call TRBD1 (6 bases). The CDR3 runs to 15 residues. Trimming left V 4 bases short and J 4 bases short, with 19 bases between. CDR1 and CDR2 (germline): GTSNPN, SVGIG (reference sequence). CDR3 in DNA: TGTGCCTGGAATATTGGGGGCGCCACGACCTATGGCTACACCTTC. Translating gives CAWNIGGATTYGYTF.

The chain carries TRBV12-3 or TRBV12-4 and TRBJ1-1; D may be TRBD1 (6 bases). This CDR3 has 13 residues. The germline V and J ends were trimmed by 4 bases and 2 bases, with 8 bases remaining between them. This CDR3 is CASSSDSNTEAFF. As DNA, the CDR3 is TGTGCCAGCAGTTCGGACAGTAACACTGAAGCTTTCTTT.

Written as DNA, the CDR3 is TGTGCCAGCTCACCGCGAGCGGGGCCAACTAATGAAAAACTGTTTTTT. Amino acid sequence: CASSPRAGPTNEKLFF. The chain links TRBV18 to TRBJ1-4; perhaps TRBD1 as D (5 bases). This CDR3 is built from 16 residues. Germline V gives CDR1 KGHSH, CDR2 LQKENI. The V end was cut by 3 bases, the J end by 0 bases, with 11 bases between. The variable domain in full, completed from reference TRBV18 and TRBJ1-4, reads NAGVMQNPRHLVRRRGQEARLRCSPMKGHSHVYWYRQLPEEGLKFMVYLQKENIIDESGMPKERFSAEFPKEGPSILRIQQVVRGDSAAYFCASSPRAGPTNEKLFFGSGTQLSVL.

This chain joins TRBV6-2 or TRBV6-3 and TRBJ1-2; D may be TRBD1 (5 bases). This CDR3 region has 16 residues. The germline V gene has CDR1 MNHEY and CDR2 SVGEGT. V gave up 0 bases and J gave up 6 bases, with 17 bases separating them. The CDR3 DNA is TGTGCCAGCAGTTACTCGAAAGGAGGGGAAGTTGATGGCTACACCTTC. Translating gives CASSYSKGGEVDGYTF.

CDR3 DNA: TGTGCCAGCAGCCTCCGGGTGAACACTGAAGCTTTCTTT. Protein sequence: CASSLRVNTEAFF. The rearrangement uses TRBV12-3 or TRBV12-4 and TRBJ1-1, with unresolved D. The CDR3 extends over 13 amino acids. Deletions cut 6 bases from V and 0 bases from J, with 8 bases between.

V usage is TRBV7-2 and J usage is TRBJ1-6; 11 bases map to TRBD1. Germline V lookup: CDR1 SGHTA, CDR2 FQGNSA. The length of the CDR3 is 15 residues. Trimming at V came to 1 base and at J to 10 bases, leaving 3 bases not matched to a gene. CDR3 residues: CASSLVGTGGSPLHF. CDR3 nucleotides: TGTGCCAGCAGCTTAGTCGGGACAGGGGGATCACCCCTCCACTTT. Variable domain in full (rest from reference TRBV7-2 and TRBJ1-6): GAGVSQSPSNKVTEKGKDVELRCDPISGHTALYWYRQSLGQGLEFLIYFQGNSAPDKSGLPSDRFSAERTGGSVSTLTIQRTQQEDSAVYLCASSLVGTGGSPLHFGNGTRLTVT.

The V gene is TRBV29-1, the J gene TRBJ2-5; D gene unclear. Trimming cost V 5 bases and J 1 base, with 8 bases left between them. CDR1 and CDR2 from the germline V gene are SQVTM and ANQGSEA. This CDR3 contains 12 residues. CDR3 region: CSVYEFQETQYF. Written as DNA, the CDR3 is TGCAGCGTTTATGAGTTCCAAGAGACCCAGTACTTC.

The chain is built from TRBV28 and TRBJ1-3; the D is unclear. V lost 2 bases and J 0 bases, leaving 11 bases between the germline ends. Germline V gene lookup returns CDR1 MDHEN and CDR2 SYDVKM. The CDR3 totals 16 residues. CDR3: CASSLPTAISGNTIYF. CDR3 sequence (DNA): TGTGCCAGCAGTTTACCTACAGCCATCTCTGGAAACACCATATATTTT.

The rearrangement links TRBV12-3 or TRBV12-4 to TRBJ1-2, with D unresolved. Trimming stripped 4 bases from V and 7 bases from J, with 13 bases between. The CDR3 consists of 13 residues. The CDR3 spells CASSSGLEGGYTF. CDR3 nucleotides: TGTGCCAGCAGTTCAGGCCTGGAAGGTGGCTACACCTTC.